Presented here are 13 T cell receptor beta chains from one specimen sequenced in a study of T cells after yellow fever vaccination. MiXCR, run by TCRdb on the 5' RACE reads, gives a single entry per CDR3 protein. Of a few hundred thousand distinct CDR3 sequences in the sample, roughly 17% were seen once. The starting material was PBMCs, obtained 4 to 6 days after the first yellow fever vaccination. The origin of the receptors is a man between 18 and 35 years old who received the YFV17D yellow fever vaccine.

There are a few counts of this clonotype. The chain carries TRBV29-1 and TRBJ2-6, with 7 bases aligning to TRBD1. Germline loops: CDR1 SQVTM, CDR2 ANQGSEA. V shed 6 bases, J shed 0 bases, and the junction held 2 bases outside the gene matches. The CDR3 contains 14 residues. The CDR3 reads CSVTGTSGANVLTF. CDR3 nucleotide sequence: TGCAGCGTGACAGGGACCTCTGGGGCCAACGTCCTGACTTTC.

With respect to this clonotype: One end of the junction is discordant with germline, which a read error may explain. The CDR3 DNA reads TGTGCCAGCAGCTCGTCGGGACAGGGTTCCTTC. Protein product: CASSSSGQGSF. The rearrangement joins TRBV7-9 to TRBJ2-4, with 9 positions matching TRBD1. The CDR3 sequence is 11 residues long. Germline V CDR1 and CDR2: SEHNR, FQNEAQ (reference sequence).

The rearrangement links TRBV6-5 to TRBJ2-2, with a weak D call TRBD1 (5 bases). V was pared by 2 bases and J by 6 bases, with 10 bases between. Germline CDR1 and CDR2: MNHEY and SVGAGI. This CDR3 comprises 14 residues. In DNA, the CDR3 is TGTGCCAGCAGTTACGGGCAGGGTGCCGGGGAGCTGTTTTTT. It specifies CASSYGQGAGELFF.

V is TRBV28 and J is TRBJ2-1; D not certain. Germline V gene data show CDR1 as MDHEN and CDR2 as SYDVKM. CDR3 size: 15 residues. The ends were cut back, 5 bases at V and 7 bases at J, with 18 bases in the middle. CDR3 sequence reads: CASSPRTRALNEQFF. The CDR3 DNA reads TGTGCCAGCAGTCCGCGGACCCGGGCGCTGAATGAGCAGTTCTTC.

This clonotype appeared a single time. V gene TRBV18 combines with J gene TRBJ2-5; maybe TRBD1 (5 bases). From germline, CDR1 is KGHSH and CDR2 LQKENI. V dropped 1 base and J dropped 3 bases, with 9 bases sitting between them. The CDR3 loop spans 14 amino acids. CDR3 residues: CASSPLQGEETQYF. As DNA, the CDR3 is TGTGCCAGCTCACCACTCCAGGGCGAAGAGACCCAGTACTTC. The entire variable domain, with the rest obtained from reference TRBV18 and TRBJ2-5, is as follows: NAGVMQNPRHLVRRRGQEARLRCSPMKGHSHVYWYRQLPEEGLKFMVYLQKENIIDESGMPKERFSAEFPKEGPSILRIQQVVRGDSAAYFCASSPLQGEETQYFGPGTRLLVL.

V and J are TRBV6-5 and TRBJ1-4; 7 bases fit TRBD1. CDR3 length: 15 residues. Trimming cost V 6 bases and J 4 bases; bases outside gene matches: 8. The germline gives CDR1 MNHEY, CDR2 SVGAGI. DNA of the CDR3: TGTGCCAGCAGATACCAGGGACAGCTTAATGAAAAACTGTTTTTT. Protein: CASRYQGQLNEKLFF.

This clonotype was seen ten or more times. The chain couples TRBV4-3 to TRBJ2-5, with D perhaps matching TRBD1 (5 bases). V shed 4 bases and J shed 0 bases, with 9 bases lying between them. In germline, CDR1 is LGHNA, CDR2 YSLEER. The CDR3 is 14 residues long. CDR3 sequence (DNA): TGCGCCAGCAGCCGAGCCAGGGACCAAGAGACCCAGTACTTC. Translation gives CASSRARDQETQYF.

The V call is TRBV25-1, the J call TRBJ1-1; 11 bases match TRBD1. CDR3 size: 14 residues. Trimming took 4 bases from V and 3 from J; bases not matched to a gene: 1. Germline assignment: CDR1 MGHDK and CDR2 SYGVNS. The CDR3 DNA reads TGTGCCAGCAGTGGGACAGGGGGCTACACTGAAGCTTTCTTT. Protein sequence: CASSGTGGYTEAFF.

The CDR3, as DNA: TGTGCCAGCAGCCCGCTGGATCTCGTGAACACTGAAGCTTTCTTT. It translates to CASSPLDLVNTEAFF. The gene calls are TRBV9 and TRBJ1-1, with D hard to call. Germline values: CDR1 SGDLS, CDR2 YYNGEE. V lost 4 bases, J lost 0 bases, and 13 bases lay in between. This CDR3 contains 15 residues.

The chain is built from TRBV19 and TRBJ2-7, with a tentative D call TRBD1 (6 bases). Per the germline V gene, CDR1 is LNHDA and CDR2 is SQIVND (reference sequence). The CDR3 covers 15 residues. The ends were cut back, 3 bases at V and 2 bases at J, with 14 bases in the middle. CDR3 residues: CASSIGTQGTYEQYF. The CDR3 DNA follows: TGTGCCAGTAGTATTGGGACGCAGGGGACCTACGAGCAGTACTTC.

This clonotype was detected only a few times. The chain has TRBV20-1 and TRBJ2-3; D unresolved. Per the germline V gene, CDR1 is DFQATT and CDR2 is SNEGSKA (reference sequence). The V end was cut by 5 bases, the J end by 0 bases, with 9 bases between. CDR3 size: 13 residues. CDR3 nucleotides: TGCAGTGCTGAAGACCGAAGCACAGATACGCAGTATTTT. Its translation: CSAEDRSTDTQYF.

The chain combines TRBV11-2 with TRBJ2-5; 7 bases align to TRBD1. The CDR3 runs to 15 residues. The V gene's germline CDR1 is SGHAT and CDR2 FQNNGV. Unmatched junction bases numbered 11, after V lost 5 bases and J lost 5 bases. CDR3 in DNA: TGTGCCAGCAGCCCCCCCGGCACAGGGGTTGAGACCCAGTACTTC. It specifies CASSPPGTGVETQYF.

Ten or more counts support this clonotype. V gene TRBV7-9 combines with J gene TRBJ2-1; the D is unclear. This CDR3 is 13 amino acids long. Germline values: CDR1 SEHNR, CDR2 FQNEAQ (reference sequence). V was clipped by 5 bases and J by 5 bases, with 10 bases between them. DNA for the CDR3: TGTGCCAGCAGCATATTCGACAACAATGAGCAGTTCTTC. Its translation is CASSIFDNNEQFF.